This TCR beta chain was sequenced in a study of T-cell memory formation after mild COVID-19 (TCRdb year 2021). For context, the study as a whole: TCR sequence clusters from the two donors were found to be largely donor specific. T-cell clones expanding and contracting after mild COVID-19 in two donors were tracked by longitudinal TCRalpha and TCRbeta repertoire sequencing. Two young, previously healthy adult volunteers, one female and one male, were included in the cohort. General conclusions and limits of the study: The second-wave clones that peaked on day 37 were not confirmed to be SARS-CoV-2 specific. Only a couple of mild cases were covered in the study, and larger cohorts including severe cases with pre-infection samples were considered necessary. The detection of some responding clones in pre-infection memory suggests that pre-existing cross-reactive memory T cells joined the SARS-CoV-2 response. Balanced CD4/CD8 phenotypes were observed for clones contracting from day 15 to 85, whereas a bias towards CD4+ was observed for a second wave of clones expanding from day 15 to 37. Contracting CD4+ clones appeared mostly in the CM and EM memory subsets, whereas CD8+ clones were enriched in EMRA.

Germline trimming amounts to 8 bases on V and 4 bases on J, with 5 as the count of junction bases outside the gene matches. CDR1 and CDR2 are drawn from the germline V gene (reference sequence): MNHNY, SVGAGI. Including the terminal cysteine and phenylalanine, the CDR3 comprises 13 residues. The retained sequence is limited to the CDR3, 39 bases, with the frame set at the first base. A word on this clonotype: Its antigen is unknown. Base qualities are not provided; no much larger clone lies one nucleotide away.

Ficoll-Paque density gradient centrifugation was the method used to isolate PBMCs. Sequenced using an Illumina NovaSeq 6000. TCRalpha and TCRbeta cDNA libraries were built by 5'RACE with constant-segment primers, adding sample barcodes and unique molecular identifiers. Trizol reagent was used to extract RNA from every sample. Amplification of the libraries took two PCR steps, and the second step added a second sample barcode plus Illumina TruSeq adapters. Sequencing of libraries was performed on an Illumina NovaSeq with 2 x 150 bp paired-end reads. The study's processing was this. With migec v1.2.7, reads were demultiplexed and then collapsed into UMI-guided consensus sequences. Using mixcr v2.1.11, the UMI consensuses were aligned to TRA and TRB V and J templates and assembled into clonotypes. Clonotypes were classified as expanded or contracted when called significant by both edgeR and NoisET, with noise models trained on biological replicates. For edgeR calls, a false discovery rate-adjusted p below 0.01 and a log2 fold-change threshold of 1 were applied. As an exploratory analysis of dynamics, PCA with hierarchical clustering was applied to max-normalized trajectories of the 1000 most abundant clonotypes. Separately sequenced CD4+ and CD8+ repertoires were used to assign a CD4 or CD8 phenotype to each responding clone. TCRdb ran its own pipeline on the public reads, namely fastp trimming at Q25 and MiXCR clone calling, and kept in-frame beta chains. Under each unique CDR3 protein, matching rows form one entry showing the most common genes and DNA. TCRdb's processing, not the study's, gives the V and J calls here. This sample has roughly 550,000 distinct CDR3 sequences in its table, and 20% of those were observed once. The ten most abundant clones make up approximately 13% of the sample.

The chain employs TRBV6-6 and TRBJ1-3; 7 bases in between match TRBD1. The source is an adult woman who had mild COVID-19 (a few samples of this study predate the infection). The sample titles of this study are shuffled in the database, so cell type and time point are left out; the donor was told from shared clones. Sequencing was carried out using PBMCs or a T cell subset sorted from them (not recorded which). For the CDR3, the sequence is CASGRGPGNTIYF. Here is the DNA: TGTGCCAGCGGAAGGGGGCCCGGAAACACCATATATTTT.